This T cell receptor (beta chain) was identified during a study of blood T cell repertoires in COVID-19. Sequenced by immunoSEQ multiplex PCR; TCRdb stores in-frame clones only, minus some. The repertoire holds some 97,000 clones, around 85% seen once, with under 15% in the top ten. Trimming shortened V by 8 bases and J by 6 bases, and 11 bases separated the two germline ends. Germline CDR1 reads MDHEN; CDR2 reads SYDVKM. The CDR3 is 12 amino acids. This receptor was taken from a man aged 45-65 years with active or convalescent COVID-19. The sample consisted of peripheral blood. The chain has TRBV28 and TRBJ1-5; D not certain. CDR3 region: CASCLTGQPQHF. CDR3 in DNA: TGTGCCAGCTGCCTAACGGGTCAGCCCCAGCATTTT.